The present T cell receptor (beta chain) was sequenced within a study of cytomegalovirus exposure and HLA in healthy donors. PCR involved 60 Vbeta and 13 Jbeta primers. Assay used: immunoSEQ multiplex PCR; TCRdb lists only in-frame clones, some missing. The sample carries about 95,000 clones, about 70% recorded once. V lost 9 bases and J lost 0; bases outside the gene matches: 10. The CDR3 contains 16 residues. Germline V gene lookup returns CDR1 MNHNS and CDR2 SASEGT. Details on this clone: The antigen is undetermined.

Regarding the study as a whole: Later work associated around 18,000 TCR beta sequences with HLA alleles at 0.05 false discovery rate. TCR beta chains numbering under 200 were designated cytomegalovirus-associated. The study assumed roughly uniform donor sequencing depth for presence/absence analyses.

Sequencing was done on a sample of PBMCs. This receptor was obtained from a man aged 55-75 years in good health and CMV-seronegative. The chain has TRBV6-1 and TRBJ2-1, with 8 nucleotides matching TRBD1. CDR3 coding DNA: TGTGCCAGTAGAGAAAGACAGGGGCGCTCCTACAATGAGCAGTTCTTC. Residues: CASRERQGRSYNEQFF.